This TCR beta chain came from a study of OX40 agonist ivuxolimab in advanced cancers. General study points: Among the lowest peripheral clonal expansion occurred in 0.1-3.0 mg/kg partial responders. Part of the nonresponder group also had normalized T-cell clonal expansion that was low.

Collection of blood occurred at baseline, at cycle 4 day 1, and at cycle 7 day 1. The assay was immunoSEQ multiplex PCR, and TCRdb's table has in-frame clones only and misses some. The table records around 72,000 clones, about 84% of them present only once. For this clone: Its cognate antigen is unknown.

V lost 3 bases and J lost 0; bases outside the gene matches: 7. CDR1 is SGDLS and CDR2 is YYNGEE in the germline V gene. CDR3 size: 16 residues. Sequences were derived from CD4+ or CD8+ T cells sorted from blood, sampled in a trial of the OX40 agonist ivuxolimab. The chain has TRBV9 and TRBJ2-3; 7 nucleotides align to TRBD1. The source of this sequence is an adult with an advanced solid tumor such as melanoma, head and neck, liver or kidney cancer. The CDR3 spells CASSGQGFSSTDTQYF. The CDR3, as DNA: TGTGCCAGCAGCGGACAGGGATTTTCTAGCACAGATACGCAGTATTTT. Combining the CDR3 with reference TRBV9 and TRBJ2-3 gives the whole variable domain DSGVTQTPKHLITATGQRVTLRCSPRSGDLSVYWYQQSLDQGLQFLIQYYNGEERAKGNILERFSAQQFPDLHSELNLSSLELGDSALYFCASSGQGFSSTDTQYFGPGTRLTVL.